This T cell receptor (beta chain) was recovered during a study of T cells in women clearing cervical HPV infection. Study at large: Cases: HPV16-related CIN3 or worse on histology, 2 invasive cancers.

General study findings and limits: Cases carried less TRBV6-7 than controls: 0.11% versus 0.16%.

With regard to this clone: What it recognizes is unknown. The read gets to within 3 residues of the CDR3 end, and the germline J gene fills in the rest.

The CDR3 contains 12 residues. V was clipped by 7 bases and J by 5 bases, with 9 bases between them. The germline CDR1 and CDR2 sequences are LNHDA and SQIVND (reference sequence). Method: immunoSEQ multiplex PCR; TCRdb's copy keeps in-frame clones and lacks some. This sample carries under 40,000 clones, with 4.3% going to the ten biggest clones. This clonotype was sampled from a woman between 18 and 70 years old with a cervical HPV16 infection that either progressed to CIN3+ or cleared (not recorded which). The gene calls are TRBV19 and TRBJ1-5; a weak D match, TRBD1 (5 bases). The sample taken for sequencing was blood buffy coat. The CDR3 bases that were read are TGTGCCAGTACTACAGGTTATCAGCCC. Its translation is CASTTGYQP. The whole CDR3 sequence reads CASTTGYQPQHF.